The 21 T cell receptor beta chains in this list originate from one sample, sequenced in a study of blood T cell repertoires in COVID-19. The table came from immunoSEQ multiplex PCR; TCRdb's copy has only in-frame clones and leaves some out. Of about 200,000 clones listed, about four fifths were seen once; the top ten hold around 7%. Sequenced material: PBMCs or T cells enriched from blood (not recorded which). Receptor source: a man aged 40-49 years who had recovered from COVID-19.

The chain couples TRBV5-1 to TRBJ2-6; D gene unclear. This CDR3 is 14 amino acids long. Trimming removed 2 bases from V and 0 bases from J, with 3 bases in between. The germline CDR1 and CDR2 sequences are SGHRS and YFSETQ. CDR3 amino acids: CASSFGSGANVLTF. CDR3 sequence (DNA): TGCGCCAGCAGCTTCGGCTCTGGGGCCAACGTCCTGACTTTC.

This clone has only a few counts. The J gene is TRBJ2-5, the V gene TRBV4-2; D gene uncertain. Germline lookup yields CDR1 LGHNA and CDR2 YNFKEQ. Between the trimmed V and J ends, which lost 4 bases and 7 bases, there was a span of 16 bases. This CDR3 contains 14 residues. For the CDR3, the DNA is TGTGCCAGCAGCCCCGGGTCCAACCCTGGGACCCAGTACTTC. Its translation: CASSPGSNPGTQYF.

V and J are TRBV10-3 and TRBJ1-2; D might be TRBD1 (5 bases). Germline CDR1 and CDR2: ENHRY and SYGVKD. This CDR3 is built from 17 residues. Trimming stripped 6 bases from V and 0 bases from J, with 20 bases between. The CDR3 region is CAIRSGQPTPSNYGYTF. CDR3 nucleotides: TGTGCCATCAGATCAGGACAACCTACCCCTTCTAACTATGGCTACACCTTC.

This chain uses TRBV5-5 with TRBJ1-5, with 8 nucleotides matching TRBD1. This CDR3 spans 16 amino acids. V was clipped by 6 bases and J by 4 bases; unmatched bases: 12. The V gene's germline CDR1 is SGHKS and CDR2 YYEKEE (reference sequence). The CDR3 region is CASNRRRDRKNQPQHF. The DNA for the CDR3 is TGTGCCAGCAACCGGAGGAGGGACAGGAAGAATCAGCCCCAGCATTTT.

The genes are TRBV10-3 and TRBJ1-2; a weak D match, TRBD1 (5 bases). The CDR3 is 13 residues long. The germline CDR1 and CDR2 sequences are ENHRY and SYGVKD. V was trimmed by 4 bases and J by 8 bases, leaving 14 bases between them. CDR3 amino acids: CAISVTGDMGYTF. CDR3 sequence (DNA): TGTGCCATCAGTGTTACAGGCGATATGGGCTACACCTTC.

The gene calls are TRBV23-1 and TRBJ2-1; TRBD2 aligns across 9 bases. TRBV23-1 is labeled an ORF, and its function is uncertain. CDR3 length equals 16 residues. V was clipped by 8 bases and J by 8 bases; unmatched bases: 16. Here the CDR3 reads CASPTPRRGGVDEQFF. In DNA, the CDR3 is TGCGCCAGCCCCACCCCAAGGCGGGGGGGGGTGGATGAGCAGTTCTTC.

The rearrangement joins TRBV7-8 to TRBJ1-5; TRBD1 matches 9 bases. From germline, CDR1 is SGHVS and CDR2 FQNEAQ. The junction had 7 bases not matched to a gene; V was cut back by 5 bases and J by 2 bases. This CDR3 has 16 residues. Here the CDR3 reads CASSRARDRGNQPQHF. CDR3 DNA sequence: TGTGCCAGCAGCAGAGCCCGGGACAGGGGCAATCAGCCCCAGCATTTT. Full variable domain (missing parts from reference TRBV7-8 and TRBJ1-5): GAGVSQSPRYKVAKRGQDVALRCDPISGHVSLFWYQQALGQGPEFLTYFQNEAQLDKSGLPSDRFFAERPEGSVSTLKIQRTQQEDSAVYLCASSRARDRGNQPQHFGDGTRLSIL.

The chain has TRBV5-6 and TRBJ1-6; D is unclear. Deletions cut 2 bases from V and 0 bases from J, with 15 bases between. CDR3 length: 18 amino acids. Looked up from germline, CDR1 is SGHDT and CDR2 is YYEEEE. CDR3 region: CASSLGQAFSSYNSPLHF. CDR3 DNA sequence: TGTGCCAGCAGCTTAGGTCAGGCTTTCAGCTCCTATAATTCACCCCTCCACTTT.

J is TRBJ1-2 and V is TRBV9; D is unclear. Per germline, CDR1 SGDLS and CDR2 YYNGEE. CDR3 length equals 14 residues. Deletions cut 2 bases from V and 0 bases from J, with 8 bases between. The CDR3 coding sequence is TGTGCCAGCAGCGTTTCCATAGCTAACTATGGCTACACCTTC. Amino acids: CASSVSIANYGYTF.

The chain is built from TRBV3-1 (or the pseudogene TRBV3-2) and TRBJ1-1; no reliable D call. Germline CDR1 reads LGHDT; CDR2 reads YNNKEL (reference sequence). V was pared by 0 bases and J by 11 bases, with 16 bases between. The CDR3 is 14 amino acids. The CDR3 here is CASSQDPRAFEAFF. DNA for the CDR3: TGTGCCAGCAGCCAAGATCCGCGGGCGTTCGAGGCTTTCTTT.

This chain connects TRBV7-6 to TRBJ2-3, with D perhaps TRBD2 (6 bases). Germline V lookup: CDR1 SGHVS, CDR2 FNYEAQ. The CDR3 contains 15 residues. Trimming left V 4 bases short and J 1 base short, with 12 bases between. CDR3 in DNA: TGTGCCAGCAGCTCGAATAGCGGAGGCACAGATACGCAGTATTTT. Residues: CASSSNSGGTDTQYF.

J is TRBJ1-1 and V is TRBV6-5; 9 bases are shared with TRBD1. V was clipped by 4 bases and J by 1 base; unmatched bases: 4. CDR1 and CDR2 from the germline V gene are MNHEY and SVGAGI. This CDR3 has 15 residues. The CDR3 DNA sequence: TGTGCCAGCAGTTCCACGGGACAGGGGAACACTGAAGCTTTCTTT. It encodes CASSSTGQGNTEAFF.

V and J are TRBV19 and TRBJ1-5; 8 bases match TRBD1. This CDR3 spans 15 amino acids. CDR1 is LNHDA, CDR2 SQIVND, per germline (reference sequence). V lost 5 bases, J lost 6 bases, and 9 bases stayed unmatched. The CDR3 is CASSDSGGRRQPQHF. The CDR3 nucleotides are TGTGCCAGTAGTGACTCAGGGGGCCGACGTCAGCCCCAGCATTTT.

The chain has TRBV7-2 and TRBJ2-5, with 14 bases aligning to TRBD2. The J segment lost 2 bases and the V segment lost 1 base, leaving 3 bases of the junction unmatched. Looked up from germline, CDR1 is SGHTA and CDR2 is FQGNSA. CDR3 size: 17 residues. The CDR3 sequence: CASSLGTSGGIQETQYF. For the CDR3, the DNA is TGTGCCAGCAGCTTAGGGACTAGCGGGGGGATACAAGAGACCCAGTACTTC.

This chain connects TRBV5-1 to TRBJ1-3; 8 bases fit TRBD1. With 3 bases clipped from V and 3 bases from J, the junction kept 8 bases outside the gene matches. The CDR3 is 16 residues long. Germline V lookup: CDR1 SGHRS, CDR2 YFSETQ. The CDR3 protein is CASSYGQGFGGNTIYF. DNA of the CDR3: TGCGCCAGCAGCTACGGACAGGGCTTTGGTGGAAACACCATATATTTT.

The chain employs TRBV7-2 and TRBJ1-2; D is uncertain. This CDR3 spans 15 amino acids. Per germline, CDR1 SGHTA and CDR2 FQGNSA. V was clipped by 1 base and J by 6 bases, with 15 bases between them. The DNA for the CDR3 is TGTGCCAGCAGCTTAGAACAGAACTCCTTTGATGGCTACACCTTC. This codes for CASSLEQNSFDGYTF.

The chain combines TRBV7-2 with TRBJ2-3; the D gene is possibly TRBD1 (5 bases). Per the germline V gene, CDR1 is SGHTA and CDR2 is FQGNSA. V lost 2 bases and J 11 bases, leaving 20 bases between the germline ends. This CDR3 comprises 15 residues. The CDR3 DNA sequence: TGTGCCAGCAGCTTAAGAGTAGCTGAGACAGATGGGCAGTATTTT. It codes for CASSLRVAETDGQYF.

This clone was detected a few times. The V and J genes are TRBV11-2 and TRBJ2-7; 8 nucleotides agree with TRBD1. Germline-derived CDR1 and CDR2 are SGHAT and FQNNGV. Trimming removed 4 bases from V and 0 bases from J; junction bases left unmatched: 5. The CDR3 is 15 amino acids. Here the CDR3 DNA reads TGTGCCAGCAGCTACGGACAGGGTATCTCCTACGAGCAGTACTTC. It codes for CASSYGQGISYEQYF. The full variable domain, with the rest looked up from reference TRBV11-2 and TRBJ2-7, is EAGVAQSPRYKIIEKRQSVAFWCNPISGHATLYWYQQILGQGPKLLIQFQNNGVVDDSQLPKDRFSAERLKGVDSTLKIQPAKLEDSAVYLCASSYGQGISYEQYFGPGTRLTVT.

The V and J genes are TRBV20-1 and TRBJ2-7; TRBD1 matches 8 bases. Germline V gives CDR1 DFQATT, CDR2 SNEGSKA (reference sequence). This CDR3 comprises 11 residues. This CDR3 reads CRQDRDYEQYF. The CDR3 DNA reads TGCAGACAGGACAGGGACTACGAGCAGTACTTC.

V and J are TRBV6-5 and TRBJ2-3, with D possibly being TRBD2 (6 bases). The ends were cut back, 5 bases at V and 4 bases at J, with 13 bases in the middle. Germline V lookup: CDR1 MNHEY, CDR2 SVGAGI. This CDR3 has 14 amino acids. The CDR3 spells CASSPGLRADTQYF. The DNA for the CDR3 is TGTGCCAGCAGTCCGGGACTTAGGGCAGATACGCAGTATTTT.

This chain joins TRBV9 and TRBJ1-6, with unresolved D. Germline CDR1 and CDR2: SGDLS and YYNGEE. The CDR3 runs 15 residues. The V and J ends lost 0 bases and 3 bases respectively, with 7 bases between them. The CDR3 spells CASSVGHSYNSPLHF. The CDR3 coding sequence is TGTGCCAGCAGCGTAGGGCACAGCTATAATTCACCCCTCCACTTT.